One TCR beta chain is described in this entry. What it binds is unknown. A single record per CDR3 protein comes from TCRdb applying MiXCR to the 5' RACE reads. This table holds around 280,000 distinct CDR3 sequences, approximately 8.5% found once. The sample belongs to a study of identical twins. Study results and caveats: Because invariant MAIT and iNKT cells could be present, zero-insertion analyses could be partly confounded. Abundant beta clonotypes from cord blood bore fewer insertions; memory repertoires lacked this pattern.

Germline V gene lookup returns CDR1 SGDLS and CDR2 YYNGEE. The V segment lost 1 base and the J segment 0 bases; nucleotides outside the gene matches: 6. This CDR3 contains 18 residues. This same sample was also taken into another study, of yellow fever vaccine responses in identical twins.

The chain links TRBV9 to TRBJ2-1, with TRBD2 matching 11 bases. This clonotype was obtained from a young woman in good health. The sequencing input was memory (CD45RO+) T cells sorted from blood. The CDR3 protein is CASSVSIAGGDSYNEQFF. The DNA for the CDR3 is TGTGCCAGCAGCGTAAGCATAGCGGGAGGGGACTCCTACAATGAGCAGTTCTTC.